This is a list of T cell receptor beta chains from one sample in a study of blood T cell repertoires in COVID-19. Repertoires were generated with immunoSEQ multiplex PCR, while TCRdb's copy carries only in-frame clones and drops some. This sample yields 190,000 or so clones, of which 81% are seen a single time; approximately 10% belongs to the top ten. Sequences were obtained from peripheral blood. The receptors originated from a woman aged 80 or over with COVID-19, enrolled during active disease. CDR3s include the opening cysteine and the closing phenylalanine or tryptophan. A D gene is named only where the DNA matches it firmly. Only some rows state a clone size, as once, few, many or a class for expanded clones.

CDR3 DNA: TGTGCCAGTAGTAGGGCGAATGATATGAACACTGAAGCTTTCTTT; CDR3 protein: CASSRANDMNTEAFF; D gene: NA; V gene: TRBV19; clone size: NA; J gene: TRBJ1-1
CDR3 DNA: TGCGCCAGCAGCTTGGACAGGGCCTTGAACACTGAAGCTTTCTTT; CDR3 protein: CASSLDRALNTEAFF; D gene: NA; V gene: TRBV5-1; clone size: NA; J gene: TRBJ1-1
CDR3 DNA: TGTGCCAGCAGCCATAGGACTAGCGGGGGGGAGACCCAGTACTTC; CDR3 protein: CASSHRTSGGETQYF; D gene: TRBD2; V gene: TRBV5-4; clone size: NA; J gene: TRBJ2-5
CDR3 DNA: TGTGCCAGTAACCTTAGATGGGGACAGCAAGGGAATCAGCCCCAGCATTTT; CDR3 protein: CASNLRWGQQGNQPQHF; D gene: TRBD1; V gene: TRBV19; clone size: NA; J gene: TRBJ1-5
CDR3 DNA: TGTGCCAGCAGTTCACAGGGCCCTGAAGCTTTCTTT; CDR3 protein: CASSSQGPEAFF; D gene: NA; V gene: TRBV6-5; clone size: NA; J gene: TRBJ1-1
CDR3 DNA: TGTGCCATCAGTGAGTCGGGGGACACCTATTACAATGAGCAGTTCTTC; CDR3 protein: CAISESGDTYYNEQFF; D gene: NA; V gene: TRBV10-3; clone size: NA; J gene: TRBJ2-1
CDR3 DNA: TGTGCCAGCAGAGGGGACAGGGGAAACACCATATATTTT; CDR3 protein: CASRGDRGNTIYF; D gene: TRBD1; V gene: TRBV2; clone size: NA; J gene: TRBJ1-3
CDR3 DNA: TGTGCCAGTGCAGGGATTTCACCCCTCCACTTT; CDR3 protein: CASAGISPLHF; D gene: NA; V gene: TRBV19; clone size: NA; J gene: TRBJ1-6
CDR3 DNA: TGTGCCAGCAGGCCTATCACAGGGGACGGAAAACTGTTTTTT; CDR3 protein: CASRPITGDGKLFF; D gene: TRBD1; V gene: TRBV3-1/TRBV3-2; clone size: NA; J gene: TRBJ1-4
CDR3 DNA: TGTGCCAGCAGCCTCGGTGGAAACACCATATATTTT; CDR3 protein: CASSLGGNTIYF; D gene: NA; V gene: TRBV3-1/TRBV3-2; clone size: once; J gene: TRBJ1-3
CDR3 DNA: TGCGCCAGCAGCCAATTGCCTAGCGGGGGATACGAGCAGTACTTC; CDR3 protein: CASSQLPSGGYEQYF; D gene: TRBD2; V gene: TRBV4-1; clone size: NA; J gene: TRBJ2-7
CDR3 DNA: TGCGCCAGCAGCCAAGATTGGACAGGGGGTAATGGCTACACCTTC; CDR3 protein: CASSQDWTGGNGYTF; D gene: TRBD1; V gene: TRBV4-1; clone size: NA; J gene: TRBJ1-2
CDR3 DNA: TGTGCCAGCAGGGGCTTGAACGAGCAGTACTTC; CDR3 protein: CASRGLNEQYF; D gene: NA; V gene: TRBV12-3/TRBV12-4; clone size: NA; J gene: TRBJ2-7
CDR3 DNA: TGTGCCAGCAGCTTAGGTAGCGGGGCGAACACCGGGGAGCTGTTTTTT; CDR3 protein: CASSLGSGANTGELFF; D gene: TRBD2; V gene: TRBV7-2; clone size: NA; J gene: TRBJ2-2